These T cell receptor beta chains were read from a single sample in a study of blood T cells in healthy people across ages. Each CDR3 protein gets one entry after TCRdb re-called the 5' RACE reads with MiXCR. The sample lists roughly 1,700,000 distinct CDR3 sequences, approximately 30% occurring once. The sample was blood. These receptor sequences come from a woman aged 25 to 45 in good health. Each CDR3 is given with its conserved first and last residue.

V,J,CDR3
TRBV30,TRBJ1-1,CAWSVLTEAFF
TRBV5-4,TRBJ2-5,CASSALAGGTETQYF
TRBV27,TRBJ2-1,CASSPRQGAWDEQFF
TRBV6-5,TRBJ1-1,CAGTLTAGNTEAFF
TRBV5-1,TRBJ2-3,CASSLAPVGADTQYF
TRBV12-3/TRBV12-4,TRBJ2-3,CASSSTGVPGYTQYF
TRBV4-3,TRBJ2-6,CASSQGGGANVLTF
TRBV10-3,TRBJ1-5,CAIGTGDNQPQHF
TRBV5-1,TRBJ1-3,CASSTRTGSGNTIYF
TRBV9,TRBJ2-7,CASSPTGGLSYEQYF
TRBV5-1,TRBJ2-7,CASSSGQGLDEQYF
TRBV12-5,TRBJ1-2,CASASSNYGYTF
TRBV9,TRBJ2-1,CASSVGQRGFNEQFF
TRBV5-5,TRBJ2-6,CASSSPGVGQSGANVLTF
TRBV14,TRBJ2-4,CASSPRDRVRSIQYF
TRBV20-1,TRBJ2-7,CSARDSAGNGEQYF
TRBV12-3/TRBV12-4,TRBJ2-1,CASRGLAPPEQFF
TRBV20-1,TRBJ2-5,CSAHHSKTGQETQYF
TRBV7-2,TRBJ2-5,CASRKLTGFGETQYF
TRBV4-3,TRBJ1-1,CASSPFVGEDTEAFF
TRBV27,TRBJ2-1,CASAGLGREQFF
TRBV5-1,TRBJ2-1,CASSRTQDYIEQFF
TRBV4-1,TRBJ2-1,CASSRGAGEQFF
TRBV19,TRBJ1-5,CASNTGGGLGPQHF
TRBV28,TRBJ2-7,CASSSAGAPWEQYF
TRBV18,TRBJ2-3,CASSGGQGLLDTQYF
TRBV29-1,TRBJ2-7,CSVEDPGCGAQYF
TRBV9,TRBJ2-3,CASSPRLALGTDTQYF
TRBV6-5,TRBJ2-3,CASSYNLVGGTALLGQYF
TRBV3-1,TRBJ2-2,CASSQDSGTGVLGTGELFF
TRBV20-1,TRBJ2-1,CSAISELAVNNEQFF
TRBV7-2,TRBJ2-6,CASSLYPQPGATVLTF
TRBV6-6,TRBJ1-1,CASNGGNMNTEAFF
TRBV25-1,TRBJ2-7,CASSEGSGVLDEQYF
TRBV20-1,TRBJ2-5,CSAQRTGQETQYF
TRBV27,TRBJ1-1,CASRGEENTEAFF
TRBV11-2,.,CASSLDPGGREQYF
TRBV12-3/TRBV12-4,TRBJ1-6,CASSFEGGGNSPLHF
TRBV6-5,TRBJ2-1,CASSRGQANNEQFF
TRBV24-1,TRBJ2-1,CVTSGGGTGANEQFF
TRBV2,TRBJ2-2,CASSVRGLVAGELFF
TRBV30,TRBJ2-7,CAWSVSLAGVEQYF